This T cell receptor (beta chain) was observed in a study of blood T cell repertoires in COVID-19. Study overall: The United States, Italy and Spain supplied acute and convalescent COVID-19 samples.

Here immunoSEQ multiplex PCR was the method, and the copy in TCRdb shows in-frame clones only, minus some. The sample has fewer than 80,000 clones, 75% to 95% seen once. The sample was peripheral blood. The sequence derives from a human donor in a cohort sampled during active COVID-19.

This chain's CDR3 is CASSQEKGVKSTDTQYF. In DNA form, the CDR3 reads TGCGCCAGCAGCCAAGAAAAGGGAGTAAAGAGCACAGATACGCAGTATTTT. The chain carries TRBV4-1 and TRBJ2-3; possible D gene TRBD2, 5 bases. The V gene's germline CDR1 is MGHRA and CDR2 YSYEKL. The CDR3 length is 17 residues. V was clipped by 0 bases and J by 0 bases, with 13 bases between them.